This TCR beta chain was found in a study of shared clonotypes between healthy human individuals (TCRdb year 2020). Broadly, across the study: Three men and two women, aged 18 to 49 years, made up the cohort. Per donor, three plates each were used for CD4 naive and CD4 memory, two for CD8 naive, and one for CD8 memory. Between about 0.85 and 9.5 billion PBMCs per donor were obtained by leukapheresis. To increase sequencing depth and limit assay-specific biases, different laboratories used diverse techniques to prepare libraries and sequence TCR repertoires. To estimate repertoire size and how much clonotypes are shared between individuals, the study performed deep sequencing of blood TCR repertoires from about 5 healthy adults.

The germline V gene (reference sequence) specifies SGHNT as CDR1 and YYREEE as CDR2. Taken from cysteine to phenylalanine, the CDR3 has 14 residues. The entry retains the CDR3 DNA only, 42 bases that are in frame from base 1. The germline V end is reduced by 3 bases and the J end by 8 bases; junction bases left unmatched: 7. Remarks on this clone: It has no known antigen specificity. Per-base quality was not reported, and no clone a single base away is much larger than it.

Healthy HIV-negative adults with no recently reported acute infections or vaccinations were included as donors. Only Caucasian adults living in Nashville, Tennessee, USA were represented among the donors. CD4+ T cells were enriched by magnetic negative selection, after which naive cells were positively selected on CD45RA and the negative fraction was taken as the memory subset. Blood was collected by leukapheresis, and PBMCs were isolated by Ficoll-Histopaque density gradient centrifugation and then cryopreserved in liquid nitrogen vapor phase. Analytical flow cytometry was used to check the purity and quantity of each magnetically sorted T cell population. Each sorted fraction had its genomic DNA isolated and then quantified by UV absorbance on a Nanodrop 2000c. TCR CDR3 regions were amplified from genomic DNA by multiplex PCR using the deep immunoSEQ assay. Genomic DNA extracted from each cell subset was distributed evenly over all wells of several immunoSEQ 96-well plates, and each plate served as one replicate. For sorted subsets, each replicate PCR was loaded with roughly 190 ng genomic DNA, equivalent to some 31,000 T cell genomes. The purified libraries were quantified using a Qubit 3.0 fluorometer, sized with a Bioanalyzer 2100, and then quantified again using the KAPA Library Quantification kit. A separate single-read 150-cycle Illumina NextSeq 550 flow cell was used to sequence each immunoSEQ 96-well plate. Under the source paper's analysis protocol: Because the immunoSEQ output included only junctional sequences and no quality scores, the filtering could not be the same as the filtering used for full-length reads. Sequences were annotated with PyIR, a Python wrapper for IgBLAST v1.9, using IMGT germline references to assign V/J genes and CDR3. Reads were filtered out if the reads had weak V/J assignments (E-value above 1e-6), no CDR3, stop codons, out-of-frame junctions, or ambiguous translated residues. V3J clonotypes were defined as sequences sharing an identical inferred V gene, J gene, and CDR3 amino acid sequence. Percentage overlap between repertoires was calculated by dividing the number of shared unique clonotypes by the size of the smaller repertoire. RTK rarefaction, the Chao1 estimator, and Recon v2.1 estimates of unobserved clonotypes were used to assess repertoire richness. Generation probabilities were computed with OLGA for all TCRbeta clonotypes obtained by the gDNA method from a few donors. Drawn from immuneACCESS, this table holds only the in-frame rearrangements with V and J called that TCRdb kept. Clones are partly lost; checked studies trace under half to an unresolved V gene and leave the rest unexplained. The V and J calls and the clone size are those of that table, but D and trimming were determined from the DNA. The sample profile shows 2 million to 2.5 million clones; around 93% of them were found once. The top ten hold 0.3% to 0.4% of the sample.

The paper's findings and limits, for the study overall: Incomplete sequencing was indicated by rarefaction of sorted-subset datasets, despite the large sequencing depth. Compared with non-shared clonotypes, the clonotypes found in all four sorted-subset donors had higher generation probabilities. Sampling was restricted to blood, and TCR repertoires in tissues likely differ from the TCR repertoires found in blood. Across four donors, about 4.5% of naive CD4, roughly 3.4% of naive CD8, around 2.5% of memory CD4, and approximately 0.4% of memory CD8 clonotypes were shared. Based on pairwise subsampling, the degree of clonotype sharing among donors was expected to be affected by sequencing depth. Larger estimated clonotype richness was generally found for naive subsets than for memory subsets. Because the study included only a small number of donors, the genetic and exposure-history diversity represented was limited.

The rearrangement combines TRBV5-4 with TRBJ1-4, and 7 junctional nucleotides match TRBD1. Sequenced input: naive CD4+ T cells from PBMCs. What this sample's cell subset or site label stands for: CD45RA+ positively selected. This receptor was taken from a man between 18 and 29 years old in good health. Some clones in this sample may be carry-over from other donors' samples. DNA sequence: TGTGCCAGCAGCTCGGCAGGGGGTGAGGAAAAACTGTTTTTT. It specifies CASSSAGGEEKLFF.